The clone carrying this TCR beta chain was picked up a small number of times. The CDR3 loop spans 12 amino acids. Trimming removed 5 bases at V and 3 bases at J, with 7 bases between. Germline CDR1 reads SEHNR; CDR2 reads FQNEAQ (reference sequence). These data belong to a study of CD8+ T cells in alopecia areata. Extracted from the samples, RNA was reverse transcribed into cDNA to serve as the sequencing template. Data came from immunoSEQ multiplex PCR; TCRdb stores just in-frame clones and leaves some out. This table holds tens of thousands of clones, approximately 50% found once. As part of sample collection, lesional scalp punch biopsies and peripheral blood were taken from alopecia areata patients. Researchers picked out CD4+ and CD8+ T cells from PBMCs by sorting.

Sequenced material: NKG2D-high CD8+ T cells sorted from blood. The sequence was obtained from a human donor with alopecia areata. This chain joins TRBV7-9 and TRBJ2-5, with D uncertain. The CDR3 DNA follows: TGTGCCAGCAGCCGGACCGAAGAGACCCAGTACTTC. This codes for CASSRTEETQYF.